This TCR beta chain was obtained from a study of patients and donors after allogeneic stem cell transplantation (dated by TCRdb to the early 2020s). The sample holds one count of this clonotype. Its target antigen remains unknown. The input lacks base qualities; no much larger clone sits a single base away. A lone read is weak support. Receptor libraries were prepared by RT-PCR. The sequencer listed for this sample is NextSeq 550. TCRdb's own reprocessing of the public reads used fastp at Q25 and MiXCR and kept productive beta chains. Each CDR3 protein gets just one entry, which takes the most common genes and DNA from the rows behind it. The sample records about 90,000 distinct CDR3 sequences, 40% to 60% of which are singletons. Roughly three fifths of the sample lies in the top ten. The CDR3 starts with the cysteine, ends with the phenylalanine, and has 14 residues. Only CDR3 DNA remains: 42 bases, in frame from the first base. The germline V end is reduced by 10 bases and the J end by 9 bases; junction bases left unmatched: 14.

The receptor was isolated from a human donor who was either an allogeneic HSCT recipient or a stem cell or donor lymphocyte infusion donor (not recorded which). It is not recorded whose cells these are; they may come from a transplant donor. Source material: blood, either unsorted or a sorted T cell fraction (not recorded which). The sequence is built from TRBV12-3 or TRBV12-4 and TRBJ2-1; 8 nucleotides in the junction match TRBD2. The CDR3 region has the sequence CATLEAARGGEQFF. The DNA sequence is given as TGTGCCACGTTAGAGGCGGCCCGGGGGGGTGAGCAGTTCTTC.